This TCR beta chain was sequenced in a study of blood T cell repertoires in COVID-19. Study-wide background: Sites in the United States, Italy and Spain provided acute and convalescent COVID-19 samples. The cDNA or gDNA used as material had been derived from T cells, B-cell-depleted T cells, or PBMCs.

With 2 bases clipped from V and 6 bases from J, the junction kept 16 bases outside the gene matches. Looked up from germline, CDR1 is SEHNR and CDR2 is FQNEAQ (reference sequence). This CDR3 spans 18 amino acids. Methods used by the authors: Cell counts per sample came from amplifying reference gene primers. TCRdb's copy holds only in-frame clones and misses some; the assay was immunoSEQ multiplex PCR. V, J and clone size reflect that table, while D and trimming were determined from the DNA. Among around 150,000 clones listed, 76% were seen once. The source is a woman older than 75 with acute or convalescent COVID-19. Sample: peripheral blood. The V and J genes are TRBV7-9 and TRBJ2-3; 8 bases are a match to TRBD1. CDR3 residues: CASSLWTGLEDSRDTQYF. CDR3 DNA sequence: TGTGCCAGCAGCTTATGGACAGGGTTGGAGGACTCACGGGATACGCAGTATTTT.